A single sample is the source of the 27 T cell receptor beta chains below, sequenced in a study of CD8+ T cells in alopecia areata. cDNA reverse transcribed from extracted RNA served as the sequencing template. Here immunoSEQ multiplex PCR was the method, and the copy in TCRdb shows in-frame clones only, minus some. Of 100,000 to 150,000 clones in the sample, less than 70% were seen once. The sample was CD4+ T cells sorted from blood. The receptors were sampled from a human donor in good health.

J is TRBJ2-5 and V is TRBV27, with 9 nucleotides matching TRBD2. The germline CDR1 and CDR2 sequences are MNHEY and SMNVEV (reference sequence). This CDR3 comprises 14 residues. V lost 6 bases, J lost 5 bases, and 7 bases stayed unmatched. This CDR3 reads CASSPGLASETQYF. The CDR3 region has the DNA TGTGCCAGCAGCCCGGGACTAGCCTCCGAGACCCAGTACTTC.

This CDR3 is CASSPVSGGGSYEQYF. The CDR3 nucleotides are TGTGCCAGCAGCCCGGTTTCGGGGGGTGGCTCCTACGAGCAGTACTTC. The chain combines TRBV7-2 with TRBJ2-7; 7 nucleotides agree with TRBD2. Germline V gene lookup returns CDR1 SGHTA and CDR2 FQGNSA. J was trimmed by 0 bases and V by 5 bases; bases with no gene match: 10. CDR3 length: 16 amino acids.

J is TRBJ1-2 and V is TRBV5-1; D ambiguous. V lost 0 bases and J 3 bases, leaving 15 bases between the germline ends. This CDR3 has 16 amino acids. CDR1 and CDR2 (germline): SGHRS, YFSETQ. Here the CDR3 DNA reads TGCGCCAGCAGCTTGGAGGCTTCCGGGATTGACTATGGCTACACCTTC. The encoded protein is CASSLEASGIDYGYTF.

The chain joins TRBV4-1 to TRBJ2-1, with 8 positions matching TRBD1. Unmatched junction bases numbered 6, after V lost 4 bases and J lost 4 bases. The CDR3 totals 15 residues. CDR1 and CDR2 (germline): MGHRA, YSYEKL. The CDR3 nucleotides read TGCGCCAGCAGCCGCTCGGACAGGGAGTACAATGAGCAGTTCTTC. It yields the protein CASSRSDREYNEQFF.

The chain employs TRBV4-1 and TRBJ2-2; D tentatively reads TRBD1 or TRBD2 (5 bases each). Germline V CDR1 and CDR2: MGHRA, YSYEKL. Trimming left V 1 base short and J 3 bases short, with 9 bases between. The CDR3 has 15 amino acids. The CDR3 DNA follows: TGCGCCAGCAGCCAAGGTGGGGGAGACACCGGGGAGCTGTTTTTT. Residues: CASSQGGGDTGELFF.

In this sample, this clone turned up a few times. The chain couples TRBV5-5 to TRBJ2-1; possible D gene TRBD2, 6 bases. The CDR3 runs to 14 residues. V gave up 0 bases and J gave up 4 bases, with 8 bases separating them. From germline, CDR1 is SGHKS and CDR2 YYEKEE (reference sequence). CDR3 in DNA: TGTGCCAGCAGCTTGGACGGGACTTACAATGAGCAGTTCTTC. Amino acid sequence: CASSLDGTYNEQFF.

This chain connects TRBV23-1 to TRBJ1-1; maybe TRBD1 (5 bases). TRBV23-1 is an open reading frame whose function is uncertain. Trimming took 0 bases from V and 1 from J, leaving 9 bases between them. This CDR3 is 15 amino acids long. The CDR3: CASSQSWGGNTEAFF. The DNA for the CDR3 is TGCGCCAGCAGTCAATCTTGGGGGGGGAACACTGAAGCTTTCTTT.

This chain joins TRBV11-2 and TRBJ2-3; 10 nucleotides line up with TRBD2. Germline V gene sequence: CDR1 SGHAT, CDR2 FQNNGV. The junction had 9 bases not matched to a gene; V was cut back by 8 bases and J by 4 bases. The CDR3 length is 15 residues. CDR3 in DNA: TGTGCCAGCCGATCCCTAGCGGGGGAGGCAGATACGCAGTATTTT. Amino acid sequence: CASRSLAGEADTQYF.

The chain is built from TRBV11-3 and TRBJ2-2; D could derive from TRBD1 or TRBD2 (5 bases each). The CDR3 totals 14 residues. Germline V gene data show CDR1 as SGHNT and CDR2 as YENEEA. Trimming took off 4 bases at V and 3 bases at J, with 9 bases between the two ends. Here the CDR3 reads CASSSEGYTGELFF. DNA of the CDR3: TGTGCCAGCAGCTCCGAGGGGTACACCGGGGAGCTGTTTTTT.

This chain joins TRBV7-2 and TRBJ1-6, with no clear D. In germline, CDR1 is SGHTA, CDR2 FQGNSA. Trimming left V 5 bases short and J 9 bases short, with 17 bases between. CDR3 size: 15 residues. CDR3 residues: CASSPQAPVGSPLHF. CDR3 DNA sequence: TGTGCCAGCAGCCCGCAGGCTCCGGTGGGTTCACCCCTCCACTTT.

The V gene is TRBV5-8, the J gene TRBJ2-3; the D gene is possibly TRBD1 (6 bases). The CDR3 consists of 14 residues. V lost 3 bases and J 1 base, leaving 9 bases between the germline ends. Per germline, CDR1 SGHTS and CDR2 YDEGEE. CDR3 sequence reads: CASSSRQGTDTQYF. CDR3 DNA: TGTGCCAGCAGCTCCCGACAGGGCACAGATACGCAGTATTTT. Based on the CDR3 plus reference TRBV5-8 and TRBJ2-3, the full variable domain is EAGVTQSPTHLIKTRGQQATLRCSPISGHTSVYWYQQALGLGLQFLLWYDEGEERNRGNFPPRFSGRQFPNYSSELNVNALELEDSALYLCASSSRQGTDTQYFGPGTRLTVL.

The J gene is TRBJ2-3, the V gene TRBV6-1; TRBD1 is a possible D gene (6 bases). V was trimmed by 6 bases and J by 4 bases, leaving 14 bases between them. Germline lookup yields CDR1 MNHNS and CDR2 SASEGT. The CDR3 is made up of 14 amino acids. The CDR3 bases are TGTGCCAGCAGCGATCAATCAGGGGCAGATACGCAGTATTTT. As protein: CASSDQSGADTQYF.

The table lists this clone with a few counts. This chain links TRBV2 with TRBJ1-3, with D possibly TRBD1 on 5 matching bases. V was shortened by 5 bases and J by 2 bases, with 16 bases between the two germline ends. The CDR3 is made up of 16 amino acids. The germline CDR1 and CDR2 sequences are SNHLY and FYNNEI. This CDR3 reads CASSKGLAGPGNTIYF. The DNA of the CDR3 is TGTGCCAGCAGTAAGGGGTTAGCGGGACCTGGAAACACCATATATTTT. The variable domain in full, with the rest retrieved from reference TRBV2 and TRBJ1-3, is EPEVTQTPSHQVTQMGQEVILRCVPISNHLYFYWYRQILGQKVEFLVSFYNNEISEKSEIFDDQFSVERPDGSNFTLKIRSTKLEDSAMYFCASSKGLAGPGNTIYFGEGSWLTVV.

The J gene is TRBJ2-1, the V gene TRBV7-9, with 8 bases lining up with TRBD1. V shed 6 bases, J shed 7 bases, and the junction held 2 bases outside the gene matches. The V gene's germline CDR1 is SEHNR and CDR2 FQNEAQ (reference sequence). The CDR3 extends over 12 amino acids. DNA of the CDR3: TGTGCCAGCAGTCGACAGGGGAATGAGCAGTTCTTC. Amino acids: CASSRQGNEQFF.

V gene TRBV29-1 combines with J gene TRBJ2-3; perhaps TRBD2 as D (6 bases). This CDR3 has 15 amino acids. V was clipped by 7 bases and J by 0 bases, with 17 bases between them. Looked up from germline, CDR1 is SQVTM and CDR2 is ANQGSEA. DNA of the CDR3: TGCAGCGCGAGCCCCGGGGGTGGAAGCACAGATACGCAGTATTTT. This gives the protein CSASPGGGSTDTQYF.

This clone has more than one count but fewer than ten. The chain uses TRBV7-6 and TRBJ1-5, with TRBD1 matching 9 bases. The V segment lost 5 bases and the J segment 9 bases; nucleotides outside the gene matches: 14. Germline V gene lookup returns CDR1 SGHVS and CDR2 FNYEAQ. The CDR3 totals 16 residues. CDR3 sequence: CASSRSAGQGAGPQHF. As DNA, the CDR3 is TGTGCCAGCAGCCGTTCGGCGGGACAGGGTGCTGGGCCCCAGCATTTT. Full variable domain (outside the CDR3, taken from reference TRBV7-6 and TRBJ1-5): GAGVSQSPRYKVTKRGQDVALRCDPISGHVSLYWYRQALGQGPEFLTYFNYEAQQDKSGLPNDRFSAERPEGSISTLTIQRTEQRDSAMYRCASSRSAGQGAGPQHFGDGTRLSIL.

The chain employs TRBV5-4 and TRBJ2-7; TRBD1 agrees at 8 bases. There are 15 residues in the CDR3. CDR1 is SGHNT, CDR2 YYREEE, per germline (reference sequence). Trimming took 4 bases from V and 5 from J; bases not matched to a gene: 11. The CDR3 protein is CASSGKDRAGNEQYF. The CDR3 nucleotides read TGTGCCAGCAGCGGTAAGGACAGGGCGGGCAACGAGCAGTACTTC.

The rearrangement joins TRBV29-1 to TRBJ1-1; TRBD1 agrees at 7 bases. V dropped 8 bases and J dropped 1; count of bases not matched to a gene: 13. Germline values: CDR1 SQVTM, CDR2 ANQGSEA. This CDR3 has 15 amino acids. The CDR3 protein is CSPHLRRQGNTEAFF. DNA for the CDR3: TGCAGCCCACATTTGCGCCGACAGGGGAACACTGAAGCTTTCTTT.

The chain employs TRBV30 and TRBJ2-3; a weak D match, TRBD2 (6 bases). The CDR3 extends over 13 amino acids. Trimming shortened V by 0 bases and J by 6 bases, and 10 bases separated the two germline ends. Per germline, CDR1 GTSNPN and CDR2 SVGIG (reference sequence). The CDR3 DNA sequence: TGTGCCTGGAGTGTACGGGAGAGGGATACGCAGTATTTT. It yields the protein CAWSVRERDTQYF.

This chain uses TRBV30 with TRBJ1-6; 7 bases fit TRBD1. V was pared by 4 bases and J by 6 bases, with 9 bases of the junction left unmatched. The CDR3 has 15 amino acids. CDR1 GTSNPN and CDR2 SVGIG come from the germline V gene (reference sequence). CDR3 region: CAWTKGRQGNSPLHF. The CDR3 nucleotides read TGTGCCTGGACCAAAGGCCGACAGGGTAATTCACCCCTCCACTTT.

This clone was counted between two and nine times. V usage is TRBV11-2 and J usage is TRBJ1-2, with TRBD1 matching 8 bases. Trimming cost V 4 bases and J 4 bases; bases outside gene matches: 11. This CDR3 has 16 residues. From germline, CDR1 is SGHAT and CDR2 FQNNGV. The CDR3 region has the DNA TGTGCCAGCAGCTCCTTACAGGGGGGCCAGGGCTATGGCTACACCTTC. It codes for CASSSLQGGQGYGYTF.

There are a few counts of this clone. The rearrangement links TRBV4-1 to TRBJ2-5, with D perhaps TRBD1 or TRBD2 (5 bases each). The CDR3 contains 16 residues. The V end lost 0 bases, the J end lost 3 bases, and 14 bases lay between the germline ends. Germline lookup yields CDR1 MGHRA and CDR2 YSYEKL. The CDR3 loop reads CASSQDRGTDKETQYF. CDR3 nucleotide sequence: TGCGCCAGCAGCCAAGATAGAGGGACGGACAAAGAGACCCAGTACTTC.

V is TRBV27 and J is TRBJ2-4; D remains ambiguous. Trimming left V 6 bases short and J 0 bases short, with 12 bases between. CDR1 is MNHEY, CDR2 SMNVEV, per germline (reference sequence). The CDR3 loop spans 15 amino acids. CDR3 residues: CASSPKLIAKNIQYF. For the CDR3, the DNA is TGTGCCAGCAGCCCGAAGTTAATAGCCAAAAACATTCAGTACTTC.

This chain uses TRBV2 with TRBJ2-2; 11 positions match TRBD1. The V segment lost 6 bases and the J segment 4 bases; nucleotides outside the gene matches: 10. CDR3 size: 17 residues. Germline V gene lookup returns CDR1 SNHLY and CDR2 FYNNEI. In nucleotides, the CDR3 is TGTGCCAGCAGGGCCGGGACAGGGGGTCGAGTCACCGGGGAGCTGTTTTTT. It encodes CASRAGTGGRVTGELFF.

The chain has TRBV6-5 and TRBJ1-2; D remains ambiguous. CDR3 length: 13 residues. Germline CDR1 is MNHEY and CDR2 is SVGAGI. V gave up 6 bases and J gave up 8 bases, with 16 bases separating them. CDR3 amino acids: CASRQPGGLGYTF. The CDR3 DNA sequence: TGTGCCAGCAGACAACCGGGTGGACTGGGCTACACCTTC.

This chain's CDR3 is CASSQIPIWSTDTQYF. Written as DNA, the CDR3 is TGTGCCAGCAGCCAGATACCGATCTGGAGCACAGATACGCAGTATTTT. The chain joins TRBV14 to TRBJ2-3, with D uncertain. The V gene lost 3 bases and the J gene lost 0 bases, with 13 bases spanning the gap. The CDR3 is 16 amino acids. The germline gives CDR1 SGHDN, CDR2 FVKESK.

This clone has more than one count but fewer than ten. Distinct nucleotide sequences in the sample also encode this CDR3. The chain couples TRBV5-1 to TRBJ2-7; possibly TRBD1 for D (5 bases). V was clipped by 0 bases and J by 7 bases, with 5 bases between them. The germline V gene encodes CDR1 SGHRS and CDR2 YFSETQ. The CDR3 spans 11 residues. In DNA, the CDR3 is TGCGCCAGCAGCTTGGAGGGGGAGCAGTACTTC. It encodes CASSLEGEQYF.